These 14 T cell receptor beta chains share one sample of origin, sequenced in a study of OX40 agonist ivuxolimab in advanced cancers. Produced via immunoSEQ multiplex PCR; TCRdb's table is partial and in-frame only. The sample holds 40,000 to 45,000 clones; around 93% are singletons and the top ten take 13% to 15%. The sequenced sample was CD4+ or CD8+ T cells sorted from blood, obtained in a trial of the OX40 agonist ivuxolimab. The receptors derive from an adult with an advanced solid tumor such as melanoma, head and neck, liver or kidney cancer.

The chain couples TRBV7-2 to TRBJ2-7, with 9 bases fitting TRBD2. Germline V gives CDR1 SGHTA, CDR2 FQGNSA. There are 18 residues in the CDR3. V lost 2 bases to trimming and J lost 0 bases; unmatched junction nucleotides: 11. CDR3 region: CASSLPTDELAGSYEQYF. For the CDR3, the DNA is TGTGCCAGCAGCTTACCTACGGATGAACTAGCGGGCTCCTACGAGCAGTACTTC.

The chain uses TRBV11-2 and TRBJ2-3; D call uncertain. The CDR3 is 15 amino acids. V was trimmed by 5 bases and J by 2 bases, leaving 14 bases between them. Germline loops: CDR1 SGHAT, CDR2 FQNNGV. The CDR3 loop reads CASSPTLQYTDTQYF. The CDR3 nucleotides read TGTGCCAGCAGCCCGACCCTACAGTACACAGATACGCAGTATTTT.

J is TRBJ2-3 and V is TRBV7-2, with 12 bases matching TRBD2. J was trimmed by 0 bases and V by 5 bases; bases with no gene match: 3. Per the germline V gene, CDR1 is SGHTA and CDR2 is FQGNSA. The CDR3 is made up of 16 amino acids. CDR3: CASSLTSGGSTDTQYF. The CDR3 nucleotides read TGTGCCAGCAGCCTCACTAGCGGGGGGAGCACAGATACGCAGTATTTT.

The chain combines TRBV19 with TRBJ2-7; D gene unclear. Germline lookup yields CDR1 LNHDA and CDR2 SQIVND (reference sequence). The V and J ends lost 7 bases and 6 bases respectively, with 16 bases between them. The CDR3 has 13 residues. CDR3 DNA: TGTGCCAGTAAAAGCCCCCCCGGCGGCGAGCAGTACTTC. It yields the protein CASKSPPGGEQYF.

This clone occurred a few times. The chain links TRBV28 to TRBJ1-2, with D unclear. This CDR3 has 16 residues. V was shortened by 3 bases and J by 4 bases, with 18 bases between the two germline ends. From germline, CDR1 is MDHEN and CDR2 SYDVKM. In DNA, the CDR3 is TGTGCCAGCAGTTTCTTCTCCTTTCTGGGAGGCTATGGCTACACCTTC. This sequence encodes CASSFFSFLGGYGYTF.

The sample holds a few counts of this clone. The V gene is TRBV5-6, the J gene TRBJ2-7; 7 nucleotides align to TRBD1. V lost 5 bases, J lost 7 bases, and 9 bases stayed unmatched. Germline V gene lookup returns CDR1 SGHDT and CDR2 YYEEEE. CDR3 length: 13 amino acids. The CDR3, as DNA: TGTGCCAGCAGGGGTGAGGGGGCGGAAGAGCAGTACTTC. Translation gives CASRGEGAEEQYF.

The CDR3 loop is CASSARDIYNEQFF. CDR3 nucleotide sequence: TGTGCCAGCAGTGCCCGGGACATCTACAATGAGCAGTTCTTC. The chain recombines TRBV27 with TRBJ2-1, with TRBD1 as a possible D gene (6 bases). Germline V gene lookup returns CDR1 MNHEY and CDR2 SMNVEV (reference sequence). Trimming removed 5 bases from V and 3 bases from J, with 11 bases in between. The CDR3 has 14 amino acids.

This chain links TRBV27 with TRBJ2-2; TRBD2 aligns across 7 bases. This CDR3 comprises 15 residues. V lost 9 bases to trimming and J lost 4 bases; unmatched junction nucleotides: 11. Germline values: CDR1 MNHEY, CDR2 SMNVEV (reference sequence). The CDR3 nucleotides are TGTGCCAGTATGAGGTGGGAGGGATCCACCGGGGAGCTGTTTTTT. It yields the protein CASMRWEGSTGELFF.

The chain employs TRBV19 and TRBJ1-5; D is possibly TRBD1 (5 bases). Germline V lookup: CDR1 LNHDA, CDR2 SQIVND (reference sequence). CDR3 length: 14 residues. Trimming shortened V by 8 bases and J by 0 bases, and 11 bases separated the two germline ends. CDR3 nucleotides: TGTGCCAGTCGCAGGGTCTATAGCAATCAGCCCCAGCATTTT. It codes for CASRRVYSNQPQHF.

The V call is TRBV18, the J call TRBJ1-1; no definite D call. V lost 3 bases and J lost 6, with 17 bases in between. The length of the CDR3 is 15 residues. In germline, CDR1 is KGHSH, CDR2 LQKENI. The CDR3 nucleotides are TGTGCCAGCTCACCTTTGGCGGAGTCACTACCTGAAGCTTTCTTT. It is translated as CASSPLAESLPEAFF.

This chain links TRBV4-1 with TRBJ2-7; 7 bases line up with TRBD2. V gave up 0 bases and J gave up 3 bases; unmatched junction bases: 17. This CDR3 is 19 amino acids long. Germline CDR1 MGHRA, CDR2 YSYEKL. This CDR3 is CASSQEGPEFGGSFYEQYF. The CDR3 DNA reads as TGCGCCAGCAGCCAAGAAGGTCCGGAGTTTGGCGGGAGTTTCTACGAGCAGTACTTC.

The rearrangement links TRBV29-1 to TRBJ1-1; D possibly corresponds to TRBD1 (5 bases). The ends were cut back, 6 bases at V and 1 base at J, with 15 bases in the middle. The germline V gene encodes CDR1 SQVTM and CDR2 ANQGSEA. This CDR3 has 14 amino acids. The CDR3 sequence is CSVPPGGSNTEAFF. The CDR3 DNA follows: TGCAGCGTCCCCCCTGGGGGTTCGAACACTGAAGCTTTCTTT.

The chain combines TRBV7-9 with TRBJ2-7; D may correspond to TRBD1 or TRBD2 (5 bases each). V was shortened by 2 bases and J by 5 bases, with 10 bases between the two germline ends. In germline, CDR1 is SEHNR, CDR2 FQNEAQ (reference sequence). The CDR3 is 13 amino acids. CDR3 in DNA: TGTGCCAGCAGCTTACCGATGGGACACGAGCAGTACTTC. It is translated as CASSLPMGHEQYF. Looking up the rest from reference TRBV7-9 and TRBJ2-7 gives the full variable domain: DTGVSQNPRHKITKRGQNVTFRCDPISEHNRLYWYRQTLGQGPEFLTYFQNEAQLEKSRLLSDRFSAERPKGSFSTLEIQRTEQGDSAMYLCASSLPMGHEQYFGPGTRLTVT.

V and J are TRBV4-1 and TRBJ2-1; perhaps TRBD2 as D (6 bases). This CDR3 has 16 amino acids. V lost 0 bases to trimming and J lost 8 bases, with 17 bases between them. Germline V gene lookup returns CDR1 MGHRA and CDR2 YSYEKL. This CDR3 reads CASSQELSGDWDEQFF. DNA of the CDR3: TGCGCCAGCAGCCAAGAACTTAGCGGAGATTGGGATGAGCAGTTCTTC.